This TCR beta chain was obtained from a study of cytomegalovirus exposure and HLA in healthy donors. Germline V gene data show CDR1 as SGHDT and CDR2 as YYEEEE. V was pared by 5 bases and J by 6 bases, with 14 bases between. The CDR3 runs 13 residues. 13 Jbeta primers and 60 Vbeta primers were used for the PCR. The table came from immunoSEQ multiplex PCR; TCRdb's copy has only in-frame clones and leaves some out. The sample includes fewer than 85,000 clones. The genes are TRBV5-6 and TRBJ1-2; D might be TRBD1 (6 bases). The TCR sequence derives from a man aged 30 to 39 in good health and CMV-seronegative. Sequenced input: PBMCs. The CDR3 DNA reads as TGTGCCAGCAGTTCCACAGGGATCCATGGCTACACCTTC. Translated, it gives CASSSTGIHGYTF.